This TCR beta chain was documented in a study of cytomegalovirus exposure and HLA in healthy donors. Turning to the study itself: T cells numbering around 190 million yielded roughly 120 million unique TCR beta sequences in an earlier analysis.

This clone has only one observation. Its specificity is not known. PCR primers comprised 60 Vbeta and 13 Jbeta primers. This table comes from immunoSEQ multiplex PCR, and its TCRdb copy is limited to in-frame clones, with some not included. The sample includes fewer than 140,000 clones, about 70% of them seen just once. Donors sampled were nominally healthy, though unrecorded immune exposures were likely. The CDR3 sequence is 15 residues long. Between the trimmed V and J ends, which lost 0 bases and 4 bases, there was a span of 11 bases. Germline V lookup: CDR1 PRHDT, CDR2 FYEKMQ (reference sequence). Findings and limits, study-wide: Association of a missense DCLRE1C variant with TCR beta V- and J-gene trimming was reported in a later analysis. For most TCR beta V segments, an earlier analysis put the productive rate at about 87% or about 30% of the time.

This rearrangement joins TRBV13 to TRBJ2-3, with D perhaps TRBD1 (8 bases). The sequencing sample was made of PBMCs. This TCR was sampled from a female donor in good health and CMV-seronegative. The CDR3 loop reads CASSLGQGGSDTQYF. In nucleotides, the CDR3 is TGTGCCAGCAGCTTAGGACAGGGGGGGTCAGATACGCAGTATTTT.